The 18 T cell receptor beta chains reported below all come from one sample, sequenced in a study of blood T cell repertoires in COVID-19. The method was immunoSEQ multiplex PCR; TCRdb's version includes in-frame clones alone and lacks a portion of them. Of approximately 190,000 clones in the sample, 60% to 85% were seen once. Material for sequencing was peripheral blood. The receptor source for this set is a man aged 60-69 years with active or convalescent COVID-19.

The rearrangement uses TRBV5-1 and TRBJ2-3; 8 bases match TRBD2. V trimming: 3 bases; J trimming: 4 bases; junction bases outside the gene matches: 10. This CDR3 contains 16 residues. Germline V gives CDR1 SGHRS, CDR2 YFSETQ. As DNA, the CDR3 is TGCGCCAGCAGCTGGGGAATAGCGGGATGGGCAGATACGCAGTATTTT. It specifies CASSWGIAGWADTQYF.

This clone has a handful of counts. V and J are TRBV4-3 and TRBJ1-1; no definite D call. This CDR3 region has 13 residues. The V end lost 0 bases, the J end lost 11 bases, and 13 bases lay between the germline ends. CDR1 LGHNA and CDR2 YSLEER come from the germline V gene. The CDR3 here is CASSQDAGFVAFF. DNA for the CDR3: TGCGCCAGCAGCCAAGATGCGGGTTTTGTTGCTTTCTTT.

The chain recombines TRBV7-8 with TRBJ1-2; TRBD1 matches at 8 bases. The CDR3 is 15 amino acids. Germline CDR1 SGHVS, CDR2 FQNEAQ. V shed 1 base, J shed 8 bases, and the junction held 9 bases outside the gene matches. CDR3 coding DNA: TGTGCCAGCAGCTTAGAGACAGGGGTCGAGGGAGGCTACACCTTC. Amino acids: CASSLETGVEGGYTF.

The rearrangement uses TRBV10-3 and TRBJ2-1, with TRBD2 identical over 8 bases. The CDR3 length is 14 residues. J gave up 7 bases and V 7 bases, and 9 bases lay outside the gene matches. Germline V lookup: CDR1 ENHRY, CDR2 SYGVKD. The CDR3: CAITSGSLGNEQFF. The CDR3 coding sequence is TGTGCCATCACAAGCGGGAGTCTGGGAAATGAGCAGTTCTTC.

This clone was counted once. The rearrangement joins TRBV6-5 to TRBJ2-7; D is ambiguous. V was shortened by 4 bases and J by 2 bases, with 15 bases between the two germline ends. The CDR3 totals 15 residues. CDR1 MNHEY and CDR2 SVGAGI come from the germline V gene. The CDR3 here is CASSSSTSEAYEQYF. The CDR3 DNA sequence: TGTGCCAGCAGTTCCTCAACTTCCGAAGCCTACGAGCAGTACTTC.

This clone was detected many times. This CDR3 reads CASSLKSDNSPLHF. CDR3 sequence (DNA): TGCGCCAGCAGCTTGAAGTCAGATAATTCACCCCTCCACTTT. The genes are TRBV5-1 and TRBJ1-6; unclear D gene. With 1 base removed from V and 5 bases from J, the gap between germline ends came to 7 bases. The CDR3 runs 14 residues. Germline assignment: CDR1 SGHRS and CDR2 YFSETQ. Full variable domain (remainder filled in from reference TRBV5-1 and TRBJ1-6): KAGVTQTPRYLIKTRGQQVTLSCSPISGHRSVSWYQQTPGQGLQFLFEYFSETQRNKGNFPGRFSGRQFSNSRSEMNVSTLELGDSALYLCASSLKSDNSPLHFGNGTRLTVT.

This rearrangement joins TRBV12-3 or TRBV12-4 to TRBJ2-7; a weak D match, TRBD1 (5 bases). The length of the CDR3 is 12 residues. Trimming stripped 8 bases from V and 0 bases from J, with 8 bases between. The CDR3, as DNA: TGTGCCAGCCTCGACAGCTCCTACGAGCAGTACTTC. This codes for CASLDSSYEQYF.

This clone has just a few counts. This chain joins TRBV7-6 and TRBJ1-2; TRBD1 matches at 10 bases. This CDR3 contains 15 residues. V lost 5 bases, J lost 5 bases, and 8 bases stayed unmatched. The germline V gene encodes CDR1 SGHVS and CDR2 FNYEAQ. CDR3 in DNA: TGTGCCAGCAGCAAAGACAGGGGGCAAGCGTATGGCTACACCTTC. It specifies CASSKDRGQAYGYTF.

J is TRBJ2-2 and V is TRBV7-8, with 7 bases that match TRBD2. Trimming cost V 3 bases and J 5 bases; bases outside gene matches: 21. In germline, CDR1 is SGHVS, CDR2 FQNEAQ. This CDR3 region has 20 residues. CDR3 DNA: TGTGCCAGCAGCTTGTCGTGGGGGGGAGCAGACGTGAGGCGAACCGGGGAGCTGTTTTTT. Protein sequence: CASSLSWGGADVRRTGELFF.

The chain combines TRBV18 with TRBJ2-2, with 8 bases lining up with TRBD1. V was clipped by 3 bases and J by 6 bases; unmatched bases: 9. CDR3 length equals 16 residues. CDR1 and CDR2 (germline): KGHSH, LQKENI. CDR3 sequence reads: CASSPLDRAKAGELFF. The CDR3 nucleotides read TGTGCCAGCTCACCCTTGGACAGGGCAAAGGCCGGGGAGCTGTTTTTT.

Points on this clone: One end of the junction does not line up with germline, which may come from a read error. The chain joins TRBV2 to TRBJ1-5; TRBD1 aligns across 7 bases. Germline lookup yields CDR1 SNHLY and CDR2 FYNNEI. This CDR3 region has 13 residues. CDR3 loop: CGGGQGVNQPQHF. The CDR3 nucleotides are TGCGGAGGCGGGCAGGGGGTAAACCAGCCCCAGCATTTT. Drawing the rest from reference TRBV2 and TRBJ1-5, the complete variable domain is EPEVTQTPSHQVTQMGQEVILRCVPISNHLYFYWYRQILGQKVEFLVSFYNNEISEKSEIFDDQFSVERPDGSNFTLKIRSTKLEDSAMYFCGGGQGVNQPQHFGDGTRLSIL.

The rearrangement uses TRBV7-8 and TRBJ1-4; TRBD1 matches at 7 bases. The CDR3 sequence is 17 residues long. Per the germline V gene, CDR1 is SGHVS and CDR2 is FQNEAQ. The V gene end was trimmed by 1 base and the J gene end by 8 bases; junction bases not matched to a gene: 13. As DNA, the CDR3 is TGTGCCAGCAGCTTAGGGTTTAGGCAGGGGGTAATGGAAAAACTGTTTTTT. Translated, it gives CASSLGFRQGVMEKLFF.

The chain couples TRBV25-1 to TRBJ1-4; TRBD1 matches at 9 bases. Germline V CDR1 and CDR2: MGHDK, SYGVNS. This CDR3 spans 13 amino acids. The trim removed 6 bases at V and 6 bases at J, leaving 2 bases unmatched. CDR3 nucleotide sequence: TGTGCCAGCAGGGACAGGGGCTATGAAAAACTGTTTTTT. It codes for CASRDRGYEKLFF.

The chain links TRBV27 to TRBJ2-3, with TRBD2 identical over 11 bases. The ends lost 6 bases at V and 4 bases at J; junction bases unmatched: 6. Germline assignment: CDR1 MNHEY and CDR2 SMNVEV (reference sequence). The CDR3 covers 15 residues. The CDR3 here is CASRPGLAAPDTQYF. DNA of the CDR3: TGTGCCAGCAGACCGGGACTAGCGGCACCAGATACGCAGTATTTT.

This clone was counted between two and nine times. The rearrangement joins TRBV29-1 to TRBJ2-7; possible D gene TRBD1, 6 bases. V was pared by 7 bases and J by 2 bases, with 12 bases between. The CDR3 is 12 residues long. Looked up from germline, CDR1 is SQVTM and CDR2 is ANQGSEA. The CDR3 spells CSGTSGAYEQYF. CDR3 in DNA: TGCAGCGGTACTTCAGGGGCCTACGAGCAGTACTTC.

In DNA, the CDR3 is TGTGCCAGCAGGTACGAATCTCGGGGTGGCTACACCTTC. Amino acids: CASRYESRGGYTF. The V call is TRBV28, the J call TRBJ1-2; D ambiguous. This CDR3 region has 13 residues. Germline assignment: CDR1 MDHEN and CDR2 SYDVKM. V was cut by 6 bases and J by 7 bases, with 15 bases left in between.

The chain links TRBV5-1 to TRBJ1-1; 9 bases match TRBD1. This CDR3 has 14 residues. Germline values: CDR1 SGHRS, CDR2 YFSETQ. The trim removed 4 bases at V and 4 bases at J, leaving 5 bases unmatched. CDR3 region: CASSLGQGRTEAFF. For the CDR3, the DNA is TGCGCCAGCAGCCTTGGACAGGGGCGCACTGAAGCTTTCTTT.

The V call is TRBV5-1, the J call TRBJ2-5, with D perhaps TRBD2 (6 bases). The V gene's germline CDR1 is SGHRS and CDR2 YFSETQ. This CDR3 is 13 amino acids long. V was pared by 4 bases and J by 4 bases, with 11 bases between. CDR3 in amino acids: CASSSAEGETQYF. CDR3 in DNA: TGCGCCAGCAGCAGTGCGGAGGGAGAGACCCAGTACTTC.